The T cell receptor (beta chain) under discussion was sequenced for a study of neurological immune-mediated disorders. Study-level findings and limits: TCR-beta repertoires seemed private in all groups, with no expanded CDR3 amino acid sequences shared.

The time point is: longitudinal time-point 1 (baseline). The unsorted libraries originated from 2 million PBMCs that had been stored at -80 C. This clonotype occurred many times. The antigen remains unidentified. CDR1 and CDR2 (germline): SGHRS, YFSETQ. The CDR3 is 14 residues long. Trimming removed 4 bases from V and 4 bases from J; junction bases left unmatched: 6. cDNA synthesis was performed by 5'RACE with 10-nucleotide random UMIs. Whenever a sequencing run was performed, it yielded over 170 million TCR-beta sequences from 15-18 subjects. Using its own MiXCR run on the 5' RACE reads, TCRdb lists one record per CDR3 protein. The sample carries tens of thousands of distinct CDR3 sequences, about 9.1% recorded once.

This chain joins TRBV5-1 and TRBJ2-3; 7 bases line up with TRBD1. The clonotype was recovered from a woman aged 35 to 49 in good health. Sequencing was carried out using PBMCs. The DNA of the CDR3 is TGCGCCAGCAGCGCAGACAGGGCCCCAGATACGCAGTATTTT. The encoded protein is CASSADRAPDTQYF.